The 17 T cell receptor beta chains in this list originate from one sample, sequenced in a study of cytomegalovirus exposure and HLA in healthy donors. This PCR relied on a set of 60 Vbeta primers and 13 Jbeta primers. Sequencing was performed with immunoSEQ multiplex PCR; in TCRdb, only in-frame clones are kept and a portion is missing. Here the sample spans some 130,000 clones, about 77% being singletons. The source material was PBMCs. The source is a woman between 35 and 50 years old in good health and CMV-seronegative.

V and J are TRBV28 and TRBJ2-5; TRBD2 aligns across 7 bases. This CDR3 contains 15 residues. Germline lookup yields CDR1 MDHEN and CDR2 SYDVKM. V was clipped by 6 bases and J by 5 bases; unmatched bases: 12. The CDR3 DNA reads TGTGCCAGCAGCCAGGACGGGTGGGGAGGGGAGACCCAGTACTTC. Translated, it gives CASSQDGWGGETQYF.

This clone was detected a few times. The chain uses TRBV5-1 and TRBJ2-7; 15 nucleotides agree with TRBD2. There are 16 residues in the CDR3. V gave up 3 bases and J gave up 7 bases; unmatched junction bases: 8. Germline V CDR1 and CDR2: SGHRS, YFSETQ. The CDR3 sequence is CASSSGTSGGPGEQYF. The CDR3 region has the DNA TGCGCCAGCAGCTCAGGGACTAGCGGGGGGCCAGGGGAGCAGTACTTC.

This chain joins TRBV5-1 and TRBJ2-5, with 9 nucleotides matching TRBD2. Germline V gene lookup returns CDR1 SGHRS and CDR2 YFSETQ. The CDR3 has 16 amino acids. V lost 2 bases to trimming and J lost 5 bases; unmatched junction nucleotides: 10. The CDR3 sequence is CASSFNRGGAGETQYF. DNA of the CDR3: TGCGCCAGCAGCTTTAATCGCGGGGGGGCCGGTGAGACCCAGTACTTC.

The chain links TRBV29-1 to TRBJ2-3; D perhaps matches TRBD2 (7 bases). The V gene's germline CDR1 is SQVTM and CDR2 ANQGSEA. V dropped 2 bases and J dropped 2 bases, with 14 bases sitting between them. The CDR3 is 15 residues long. Here the CDR3 reads CSVERGRENTDTQYF. The CDR3 DNA reads as TGCAGCGTTGAACGGGGGCGGGAGAACACAGATACGCAGTATTTT.

This chain joins TRBV5-1 and TRBJ1-6; TRBD1 matches at 7 bases. J lost 2 bases, V lost 4 bases, and 3 bases had no gene match. This CDR3 region has 15 residues. Germline V gene sequence: CDR1 SGHRS, CDR2 YFSETQ. The CDR3 sequence is CASSGGTAYNSPLHF. The CDR3 coding sequence is TGCGCCAGCAGCGGAGGGACAGCCTATAATTCACCCCTCCACTTT. Together with reference TRBV5-1 and TRBJ1-6, the CDR3 gives the full variable domain: KAGVTQTPRYLIKTRGQQVTLSCSPISGHRSVSWYQQTPGQGLQFLFEYFSETQRNKGNFPGRFSGRQFSNSRSEMNVSTLELGDSALYLCASSGGTAYNSPLHFGNGTRLTVT.

Points on this clone: The identical CDR3 is also encoded by other nucleotide sequences in the sample. J is TRBJ1-6 and V is TRBV6-1; D not resolved. The CDR3 has 14 amino acids. V shed 3 bases and J shed 4 bases, with 7 bases lying between them. Germline loops: CDR1 MNHNS, CDR2 SASEGT. This CDR3 reads CASSENRYNSPLHF. The CDR3 nucleotides read TGTGCCAGCAGTGAGAACAGATATAATTCACCCCTCCACTTT.

The J gene is TRBJ2-5, the V gene TRBV27; 10 bases are shared with TRBD1. Near its end, the DNA agrees better with TRBJ2-7, so the J call may be wrong. This CDR3 region has 14 residues. The germline V gene encodes CDR1 MNHEY and CDR2 SMNVEV (reference sequence). CDR3 region: CASSVDRGLSEQYF. The CDR3 bases are TGTGCCAGCAGCGTCGACAGGGGGCTTTCCGAGCAGTACTTC.

This clone was recorded only once. The V and J genes are TRBV7-2 and TRBJ1-2, with 7 bases aligning to TRBD1. The CDR3 is 14 amino acids. Trimming took 7 bases from V and 4 from J; bases not matched to a gene: 9. The germline CDR1 and CDR2 sequences are SGHTA and FQGNSA. The CDR3 loop is CASTPRGDSYGYTF. Here the CDR3 DNA reads TGTGCCAGCACCCCGCGGGGGGACAGCTATGGCTACACCTTC.

The chain links TRBV29-1 to TRBJ2-5; perhaps TRBD1 as D (6 bases). Germline-derived CDR1 and CDR2 are SQVTM and ANQGSEA. With 4 bases removed from V and 4 bases from J, the gap between germline ends came to 13 bases. This CDR3 has 13 residues. The CDR3: CSVATGSPETQYF. Written as DNA, the CDR3 is TGCAGCGTTGCAACAGGGTCTCCAGAGACCCAGTACTTC.

This clone appeared a few times. The chain combines TRBV2 with TRBJ1-3; D might be TRBD1 (6 bases). Germline loops: CDR1 SNHLY, CDR2 FYNNEI. CDR3 length: 16 amino acids. V shed 3 bases and J shed 0 bases, with 12 bases lying between them. The CDR3 DNA is TGTGCCAGCAGTGACCCTCACAGGGCCTCTGGAAACACCATATATTTT. Amino acid sequence: CASSDPHRASGNTIYF.

The V call is TRBV10-1, the J call TRBJ1-1, with a weak D call TRBD1 (5 bases). The germline V gene has CDR1 WNHNN and CDR2 SYGVQD (reference sequence). The CDR3 covers 13 residues. Trimming took off 2 bases at V and 1 base at J, with 5 bases between the two ends. The CDR3 protein is CASSETGNTEAFF. CDR3 sequence (DNA): TGCGCCAGCAGTGAGACAGGGAACACTGAAGCTTTCTTT.

The chain is built from TRBV7-8 and TRBJ2-1; 7 nucleotides align to TRBD1. The V gene's germline CDR1 is SGHVS and CDR2 FQNEAQ. V dropped 2 bases and J dropped 8; count of bases not matched to a gene: 9. The CDR3 runs 15 residues. CDR3 bases: TGTGCCAGCAGCTTAAGGTCAGGGGGTTTCGATGAGCAGTTCTTC. Translation: CASSLRSGGFDEQFF. Variable domain in full (rest from reference TRBV7-8 and TRBJ2-1): GAGVSQSPRYKVAKRGQDVALRCDPISGHVSLFWYQQALGQGPEFLTYFQNEAQLDKSGLPSDRFFAERPEGSVSTLKIQRTQQEDSAVYLCASSLRSGGFDEQFFGPGTRLTVL.

The chain has TRBV5-1 and TRBJ1-4, with unresolved D. This CDR3 spans 15 amino acids. Trimming shortened V by 0 bases and J by 0 bases, and 6 bases separated the two germline ends. CDR1 SGHRS and CDR2 YFSETQ come from the germline V gene. The CDR3 DNA is TGCGCCAGCAGCTTGGTCCCTGCAACTAATGAAAAACTGTTTTTT. Its protein product is CASSLVPATNEKLFF. The entire variable domain, with the rest obtained from reference TRBV5-1 and TRBJ1-4, is as follows: KAGVTQTPRYLIKTRGQQVTLSCSPISGHRSVSWYQQTPGQGLQFLFEYFSETQRNKGNFPGRFSGRQFSNSRSEMNVSTLELGDSALYLCASSLVPATNEKLFFGSGTQLSVL.

The rearrangement uses TRBV5-1 and TRBJ2-6; 7 bases are shared with TRBD2. CDR3 length equals 17 residues. Per germline, CDR1 SGHRS and CDR2 YFSETQ. With V trimmed by 6 bases and J by 0 bases, 9 bases remained unmatched. CDR3 region: CASTRNGGSSGANVLTF. DNA of the CDR3: TGCGCCAGCACCAGAAACGGGGGGAGCTCTGGGGCCAACGTCCTGACTTTC.

This clone was picked up a small number of times. One junction end disagrees with the germline gene, perhaps due to a read error. V gene TRBV7-7 combines with J gene TRBJ2-3, with D possibly matching TRBD2 (5 bases). Germline CDR1 reads SSHAT; CDR2 reads FNYEAQ (reference sequence). The CDR3 consists of 13 residues. CDR3 loop: CASSLGWEDTQYF. CDR3 nucleotides: TGTGCTAGCAGCTTAGGTTGGGAGGATACGCAGTATTTT. Full variable domain (remainder filled in from reference TRBV7-7 and TRBJ2-3): GAGVSQSPRYKVTKRGQDVTLRCDPISSHATLYWYQQALGQGPEFLTYFNYEAQPDKSGLPSDRFSAERPEGSISTLTIQRTEQRDSAMYRCASSLGWEDTQYFGPGTRLTVL.

The CDR3: CASTLTRGAETQYF. The CDR3 DNA reads TGTGCCAGCACCCTGACGCGTGGGGCAGAGACCCAGTACTTC. The rearrangement joins TRBV6-5 to TRBJ2-5; TRBD1 is a possible D gene (5 bases). Trimming removed 7 bases from V and 4 bases from J, with 16 bases in between. The CDR3 has 14 residues. In germline, CDR1 is MNHEY, CDR2 SVGAGI.

This chain joins TRBV5-1 and TRBJ2-5; weak D call: TRBD1 (6 bases). The DNA end favors TRBJ2-7, so the J call may be wrong. The germline V gene has CDR1 SGHRS and CDR2 YFSETQ. This CDR3 is built from 16 residues. The CDR3 here is CASSQYGQRSSYEQYF. The CDR3, as DNA: TGCGCCAGCAGCCAGTACGGACAGAGAAGCTCCTACGAGCAGTACTTC.